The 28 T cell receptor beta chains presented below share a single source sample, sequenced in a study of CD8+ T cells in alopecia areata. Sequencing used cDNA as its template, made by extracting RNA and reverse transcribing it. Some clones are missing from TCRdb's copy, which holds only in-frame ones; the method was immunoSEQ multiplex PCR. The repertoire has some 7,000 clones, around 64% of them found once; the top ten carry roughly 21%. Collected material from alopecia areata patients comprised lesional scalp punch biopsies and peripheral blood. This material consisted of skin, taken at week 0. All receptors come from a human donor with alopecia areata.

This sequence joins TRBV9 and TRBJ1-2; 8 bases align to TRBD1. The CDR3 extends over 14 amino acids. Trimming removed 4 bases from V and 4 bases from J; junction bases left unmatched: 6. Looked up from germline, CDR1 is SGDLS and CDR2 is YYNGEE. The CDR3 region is CASSRATGVYGYTF. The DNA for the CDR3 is TGTGCCAGCAGCCGCGCGACAGGGGTCTATGGCTACACCTTC.

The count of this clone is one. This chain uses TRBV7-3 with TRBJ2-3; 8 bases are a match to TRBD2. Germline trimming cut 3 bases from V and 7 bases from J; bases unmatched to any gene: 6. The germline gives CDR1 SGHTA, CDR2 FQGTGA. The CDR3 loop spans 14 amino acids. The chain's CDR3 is CASSLGTSGNTQYF. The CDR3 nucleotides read TGTGCCAGCAGCTTGGGGACTAGTGGAAATACGCAGTATTTT.

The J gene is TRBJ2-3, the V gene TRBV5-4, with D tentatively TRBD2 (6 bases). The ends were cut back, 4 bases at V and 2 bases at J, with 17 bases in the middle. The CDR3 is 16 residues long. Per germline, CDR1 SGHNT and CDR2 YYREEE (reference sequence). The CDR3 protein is CASSLGAAGHTDTQYF. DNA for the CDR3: TGTGCCAGCAGCCTTGGGGCAGCGGGCCACACAGATACGCAGTATTTT.

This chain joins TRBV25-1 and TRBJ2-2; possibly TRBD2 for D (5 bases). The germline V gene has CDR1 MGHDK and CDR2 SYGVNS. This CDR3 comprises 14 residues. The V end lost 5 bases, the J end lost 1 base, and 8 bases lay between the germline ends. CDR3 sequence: CASSYGMNTGELFF. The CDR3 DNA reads TGTGCCAGCAGTTACGGGATGAACACCGGGGAGCTGTTTTTT.

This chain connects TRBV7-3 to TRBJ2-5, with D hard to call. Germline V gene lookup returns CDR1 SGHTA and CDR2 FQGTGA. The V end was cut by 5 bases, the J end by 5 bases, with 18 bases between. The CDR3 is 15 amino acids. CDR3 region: CASSPPGVARETQYF. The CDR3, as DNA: TGTGCCAGCAGCCCCCCAGGTGTGGCTCGGGAGACCCAGTACTTC.

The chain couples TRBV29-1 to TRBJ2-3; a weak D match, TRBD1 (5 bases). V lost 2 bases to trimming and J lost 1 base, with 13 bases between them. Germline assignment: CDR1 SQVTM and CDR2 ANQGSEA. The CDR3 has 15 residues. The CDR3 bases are TGCAGCGTTGAACTGTGGGGCGACCGCACAGATACGCAGTATTTT. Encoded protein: CSVELWGDRTDTQYF.

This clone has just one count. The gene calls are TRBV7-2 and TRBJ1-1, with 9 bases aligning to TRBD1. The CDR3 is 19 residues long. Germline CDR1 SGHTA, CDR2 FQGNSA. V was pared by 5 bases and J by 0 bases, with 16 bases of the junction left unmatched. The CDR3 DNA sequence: TGTGCCAGCAGCCTGGGACAGGGTCGTAGGGTTGACATGAACACTGAAGCTTTCTTT. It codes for CASSLGQGRRVDMNTEAFF.

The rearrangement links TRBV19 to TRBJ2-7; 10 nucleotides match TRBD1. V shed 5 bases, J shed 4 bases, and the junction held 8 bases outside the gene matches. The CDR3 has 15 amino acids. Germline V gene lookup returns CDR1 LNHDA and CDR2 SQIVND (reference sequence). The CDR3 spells CASSPTGQGQYEQYF. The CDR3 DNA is TGTGCCAGTAGTCCGACGGGACAGGGGCAGTACGAGCAGTACTTC.

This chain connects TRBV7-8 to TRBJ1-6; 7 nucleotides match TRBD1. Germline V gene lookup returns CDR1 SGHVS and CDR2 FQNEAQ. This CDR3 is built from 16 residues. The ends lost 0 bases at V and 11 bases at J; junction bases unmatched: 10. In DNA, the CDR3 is TGTGCCAGCAGCTTAGCAGGACGACAGGGTCTTCCACCCCTCCACTTT. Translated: CASSLAGRQGLPPLHF.

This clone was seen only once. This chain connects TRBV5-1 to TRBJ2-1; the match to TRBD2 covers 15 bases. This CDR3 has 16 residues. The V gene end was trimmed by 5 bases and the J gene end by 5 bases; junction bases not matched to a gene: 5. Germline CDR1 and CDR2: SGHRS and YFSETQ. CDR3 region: CASSPGLAGGHNEQFF. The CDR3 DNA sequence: TGCGCCAGCAGTCCGGGACTAGCGGGGGGCCACAATGAGCAGTTCTTC.

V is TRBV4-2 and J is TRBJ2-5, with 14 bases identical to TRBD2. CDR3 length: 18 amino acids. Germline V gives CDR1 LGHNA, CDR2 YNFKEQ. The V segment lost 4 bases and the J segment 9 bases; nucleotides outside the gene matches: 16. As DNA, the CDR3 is TGTGCCAGCAGCCCCCACCGGACTAGCGGGGGGCCTGTGGAACCCCAGTACTTC. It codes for CASSPHRTSGGPVEPQYF.

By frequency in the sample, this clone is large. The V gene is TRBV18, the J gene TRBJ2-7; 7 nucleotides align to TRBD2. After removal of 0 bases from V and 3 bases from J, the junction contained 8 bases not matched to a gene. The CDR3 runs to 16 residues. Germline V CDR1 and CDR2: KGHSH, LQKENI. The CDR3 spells CASSPPGTSELYEQYF. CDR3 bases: TGTGCCAGCTCACCACCGGGTACTAGCGAGCTCTACGAGCAGTACTTC.

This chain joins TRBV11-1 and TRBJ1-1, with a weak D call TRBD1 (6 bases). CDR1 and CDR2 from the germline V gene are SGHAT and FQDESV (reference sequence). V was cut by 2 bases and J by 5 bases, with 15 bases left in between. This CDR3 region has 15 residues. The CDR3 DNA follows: TGTGCCAGCAGCTTACCCCTGACAGGACGGACTGAAGCTTTCTTT. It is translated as CASSLPLTGRTEAFF.

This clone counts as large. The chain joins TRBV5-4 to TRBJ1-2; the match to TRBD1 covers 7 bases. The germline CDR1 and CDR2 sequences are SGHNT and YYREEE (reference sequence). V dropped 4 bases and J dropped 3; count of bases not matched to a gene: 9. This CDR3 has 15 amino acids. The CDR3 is CASSTGQASYYGYTF. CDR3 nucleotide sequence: TGTGCCAGCAGCACTGGACAGGCTTCCTACTATGGCTACACCTTC.

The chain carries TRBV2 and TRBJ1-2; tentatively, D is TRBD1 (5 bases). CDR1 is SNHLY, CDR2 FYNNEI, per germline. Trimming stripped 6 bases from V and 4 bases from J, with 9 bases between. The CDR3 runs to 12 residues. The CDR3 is CASREGTYGYTF. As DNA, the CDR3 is TGTGCCAGCAGGGAGGGGACCTATGGCTACACCTTC.

Written as DNA, the CDR3 is TGTGCCAGCCGCCGGGACGCAACCTACGAGCAGTACTTC. Protein: CASRRDATYEQYF. The chain links TRBV6-5 to TRBJ2-7; D may match TRBD1 or TRBD2 (5 bases each). Trimming took off 8 bases at V and 2 bases at J, with 13 bases between the two ends. Per the germline V gene, CDR1 is MNHEY and CDR2 is SVGAGI. The CDR3 loop spans 13 amino acids.

The CDR3, as DNA: TGTGCCAGCAGCCCGGTGATCGGGACAGGCTCCTACGAGCAGTACTTC. Translated, it gives CASSPVIGTGSYEQYF. The V gene is TRBV5-8, the J gene TRBJ2-7; 8 bases align to TRBD1. Germline V lookup: CDR1 SGHTS, CDR2 YDEGEE. Losses at the gene ends were 4 bases for V and 0 bases for J; bases not matched to a gene: 9. This CDR3 has 16 amino acids. The variable domain in full, with the rest retrieved from reference TRBV5-8 and TRBJ2-7, is EAGVTQSPTHLIKTRGQQATLRCSPISGHTSVYWYQQALGLGLQFLLWYDEGEERNRGNFPPRFSGRQFPNYSSELNVNALELEDSALYLCASSPVIGTGSYEQYFGPGTRLTVT.

As DNA, the CDR3 is TGTGCCAGCAGCTTAGATGATGGCTATACCACAGATACGCAGTATTTT. Amino acid sequence: CASSLDDGYTTDTQYF. The chain uses TRBV11-2 and TRBJ2-3; D ambiguous. The V gene lost 0 bases and the J gene lost 2 bases, with 12 bases spanning the gap. The V gene's germline CDR1 is SGHAT and CDR2 FQNNGV. The CDR3 runs 16 residues.

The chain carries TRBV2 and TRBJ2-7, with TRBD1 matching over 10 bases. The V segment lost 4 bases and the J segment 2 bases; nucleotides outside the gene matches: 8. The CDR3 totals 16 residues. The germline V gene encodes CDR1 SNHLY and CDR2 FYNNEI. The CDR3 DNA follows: TGTGCCAGCAGTGGAATACGGACAGGGGGGACCTACGAGCAGTACTTC. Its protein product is CASSGIRTGGTYEQYF.

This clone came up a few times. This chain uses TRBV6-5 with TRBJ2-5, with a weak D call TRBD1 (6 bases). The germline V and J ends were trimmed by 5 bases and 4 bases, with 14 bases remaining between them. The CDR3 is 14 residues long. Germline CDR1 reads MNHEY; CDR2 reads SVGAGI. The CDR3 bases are TGTGCCAGCAGTCCCGGGCGCAGGGGAGAGACCCAGTACTTC. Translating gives CASSPGRRGETQYF.

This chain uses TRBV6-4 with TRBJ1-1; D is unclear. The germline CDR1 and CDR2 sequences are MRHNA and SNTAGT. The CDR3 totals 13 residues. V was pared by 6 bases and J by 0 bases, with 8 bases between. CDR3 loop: CASSYRMNTEAFF. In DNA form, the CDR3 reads TGTGCCAGCAGCTACAGAATGAACACTGAAGCTTTCTTT.

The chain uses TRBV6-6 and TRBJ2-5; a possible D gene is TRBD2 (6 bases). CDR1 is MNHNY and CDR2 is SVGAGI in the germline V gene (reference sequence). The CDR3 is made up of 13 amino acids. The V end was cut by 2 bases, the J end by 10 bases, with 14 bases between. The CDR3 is CASSYTGGVSQYF. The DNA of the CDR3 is TGTGCCAGCAGTTACACCGGGGGTGTGAGCCAGTACTTC.

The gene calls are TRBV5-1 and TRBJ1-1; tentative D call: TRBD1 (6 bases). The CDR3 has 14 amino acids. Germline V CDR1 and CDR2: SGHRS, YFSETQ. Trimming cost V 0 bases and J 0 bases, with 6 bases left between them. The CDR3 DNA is TGCGCCAGCAGCTTGGACAGGGTGAACACTGAAGCTTTCTTT. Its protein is CASSLDRVNTEAFF.

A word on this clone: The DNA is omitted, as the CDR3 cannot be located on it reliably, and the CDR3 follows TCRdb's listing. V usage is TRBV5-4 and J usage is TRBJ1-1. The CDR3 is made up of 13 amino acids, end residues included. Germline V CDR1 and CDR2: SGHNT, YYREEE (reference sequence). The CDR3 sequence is CASSWAKGAEGFF.

CDR3 protein: CASSVADRGSSPLHF. The DNA for the CDR3 is TGTGCCAGCAGCGTAGCGGACAGGGGGAGTTCACCCCTCCACTTT. This sequence joins TRBV9 and TRBJ1-6, with 10 nucleotides matching TRBD1. Germline CDR1 is SGDLS and CDR2 is YYNGEE. The V gene end was trimmed by 0 bases and the J gene end by 9 bases; junction bases not matched to a gene: 3. CDR3 length: 15 amino acids.

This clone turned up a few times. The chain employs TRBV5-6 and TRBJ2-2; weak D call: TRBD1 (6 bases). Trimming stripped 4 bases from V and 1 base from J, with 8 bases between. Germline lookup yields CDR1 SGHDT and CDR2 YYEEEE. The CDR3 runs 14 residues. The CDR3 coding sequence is TGTGCCAGCAGCCCGGGACAGAACACCGGGGAGCTGTTTTTT. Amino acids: CASSPGQNTGELFF.

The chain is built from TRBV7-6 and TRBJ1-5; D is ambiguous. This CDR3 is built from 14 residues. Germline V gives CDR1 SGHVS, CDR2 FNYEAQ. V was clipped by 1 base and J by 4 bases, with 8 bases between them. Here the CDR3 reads CASSLGGVNQPQHF. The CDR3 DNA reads TGTGCCAGCAGCTTAGGTGGTGTTAATCAGCCCCAGCATTTT.

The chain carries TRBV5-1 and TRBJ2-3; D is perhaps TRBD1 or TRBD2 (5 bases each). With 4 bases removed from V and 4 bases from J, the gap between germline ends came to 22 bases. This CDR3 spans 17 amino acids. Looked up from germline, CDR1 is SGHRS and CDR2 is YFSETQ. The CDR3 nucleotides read TGCGCCAGCAGCCCGGCGCAGGGCGCCGGGGTTGCAGATACGCAGTATTTT. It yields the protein CASSPAQGAGVADTQYF.